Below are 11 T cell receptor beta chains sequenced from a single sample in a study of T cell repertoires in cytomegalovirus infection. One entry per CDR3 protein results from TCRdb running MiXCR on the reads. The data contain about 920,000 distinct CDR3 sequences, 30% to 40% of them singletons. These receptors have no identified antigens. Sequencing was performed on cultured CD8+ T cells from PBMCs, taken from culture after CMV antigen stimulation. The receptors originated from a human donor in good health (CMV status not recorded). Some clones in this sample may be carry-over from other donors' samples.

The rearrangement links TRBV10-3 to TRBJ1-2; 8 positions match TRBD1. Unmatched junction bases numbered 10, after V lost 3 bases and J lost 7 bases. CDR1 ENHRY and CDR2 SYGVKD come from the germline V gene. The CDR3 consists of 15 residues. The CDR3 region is CAISDPGQAVSGYTF. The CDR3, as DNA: TGTGCCATCAGTGATCCGGGACAGGCGGTTTCTGGCTACACCTTC.

The CDR3 is CASSWVRTDYTDTQYF. CDR3 coding DNA: TGCGCCAGCAGCTGGGTTCGGACAGATTACACAGATACGCAGTATTTT. This chain links TRBV5-1 with TRBJ2-3; maybe TRBD1 (6 bases). Germline lookup yields CDR1 SGHRS and CDR2 YFSETQ. The CDR3 has 16 amino acids. V was shortened by 3 bases and J by 2 bases, with 16 bases between the two germline ends.

The CDR3 sequence is CASSHPRVANYGYTF. In DNA, the CDR3 is TGTGCCAGCAGCCACCCTAGGGTCGCTAACTATGGCTACACCTTC. The rearrangement uses TRBV7-9 and TRBJ1-2; D unclear. Germline values: CDR1 SEHNR, CDR2 FQNEAQ (reference sequence). V lost 5 bases to trimming and J lost 0 bases, with 13 bases between them. This CDR3 region has 15 residues.

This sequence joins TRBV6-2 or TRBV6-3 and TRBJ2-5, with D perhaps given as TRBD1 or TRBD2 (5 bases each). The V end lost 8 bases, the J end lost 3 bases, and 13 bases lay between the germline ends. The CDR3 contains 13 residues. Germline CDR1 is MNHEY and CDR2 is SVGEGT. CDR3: CASGDGHEETQYF. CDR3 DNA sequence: TGTGCCAGCGGGGACGGGCATGAAGAGACCCAGTACTTC.

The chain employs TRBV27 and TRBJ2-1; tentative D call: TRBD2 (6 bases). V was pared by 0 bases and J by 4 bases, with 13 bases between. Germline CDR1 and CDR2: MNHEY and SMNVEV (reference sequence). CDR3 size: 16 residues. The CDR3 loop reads CASSLSSGDVYNEQFF. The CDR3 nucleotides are TGTGCCAGCAGTTTATCTAGCGGAGATGTTTACAATGAGCAGTTCTTC.

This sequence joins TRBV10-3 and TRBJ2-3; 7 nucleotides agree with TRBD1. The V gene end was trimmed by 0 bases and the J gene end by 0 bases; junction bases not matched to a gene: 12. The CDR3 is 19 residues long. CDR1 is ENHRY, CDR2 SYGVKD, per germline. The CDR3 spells CAISESNVLDRASTDTQYF. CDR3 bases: TGTGCCATCAGTGAGTCGAACGTTCTAGACAGGGCTAGCACAGATACGCAGTATTTT.

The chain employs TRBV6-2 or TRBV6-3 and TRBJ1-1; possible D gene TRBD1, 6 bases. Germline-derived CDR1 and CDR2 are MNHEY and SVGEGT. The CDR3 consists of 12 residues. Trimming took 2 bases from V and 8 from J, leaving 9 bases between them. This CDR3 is CASSYGQKEAFF. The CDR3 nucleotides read TGTGCCAGCAGTTACGGACAGAAGGAAGCTTTCTTT.

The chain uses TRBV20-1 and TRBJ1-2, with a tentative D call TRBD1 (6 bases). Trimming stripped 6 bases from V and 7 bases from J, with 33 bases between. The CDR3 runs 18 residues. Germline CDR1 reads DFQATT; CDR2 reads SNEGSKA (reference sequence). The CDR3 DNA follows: TGCAGTGCCAGGGGTCTGGGGGCAGTCGACAGCTCCGTTCTTGGCTACACCTTC. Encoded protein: CSARGLGAVDSSVLGYTF.

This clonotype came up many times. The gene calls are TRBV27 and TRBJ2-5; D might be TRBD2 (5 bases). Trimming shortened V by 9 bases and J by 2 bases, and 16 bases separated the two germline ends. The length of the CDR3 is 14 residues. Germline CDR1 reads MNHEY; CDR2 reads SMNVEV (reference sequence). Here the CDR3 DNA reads TGTGCCAGTCGGCTCGGGATCCAACAAGAGACCCAGTACTTC. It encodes CASRLGIQQETQYF.

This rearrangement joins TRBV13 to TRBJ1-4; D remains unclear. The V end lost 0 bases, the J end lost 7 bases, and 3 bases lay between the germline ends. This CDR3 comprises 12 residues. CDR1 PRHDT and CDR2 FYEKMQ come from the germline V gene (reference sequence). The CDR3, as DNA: TGTGCCAGCAGCTTAGGCCCTGAAAAACTGTTTTTT. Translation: CASSLGPEKLFF.

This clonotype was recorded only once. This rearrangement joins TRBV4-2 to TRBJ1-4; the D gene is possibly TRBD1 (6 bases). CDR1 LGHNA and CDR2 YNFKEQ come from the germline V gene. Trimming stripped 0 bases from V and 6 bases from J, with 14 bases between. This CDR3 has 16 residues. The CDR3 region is CASSQDSGARDEKLFF. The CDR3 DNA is TGTGCCAGCAGCCAAGATTCGGGGGCACGAGATGAAAAACTGTTTTTT.